These 29 T cell receptor beta chains were all obtained from the same sample, sequenced in a study of blood T cell repertoires in COVID-19. Here immunoSEQ multiplex PCR was the method, and the copy in TCRdb shows in-frame clones only, minus some. The sample includes tens of thousands of clones, around 90% of them seen just once. The sequenced material came from peripheral blood. Receptor source: a man in his 60s with COVID-19, enrolled during active disease.

This clone was observed a single time. Written as DNA, the CDR3 is TGCGCCAGCAGCAGGGGACAGGGCTCCTACAATGAGCAGTTCTTC. This gives the protein CASSRGQGSYNEQFF. The rearrangement links TRBV5-1 to TRBJ2-1; 9 bases are a match to TRBD1. The CDR3 is 15 amino acids. The V segment lost 4 bases and the J segment 0 bases; nucleotides outside the gene matches: 2. Germline V lookup: CDR1 SGHRS, CDR2 YFSETQ. The full variable domain, completed using reference TRBV5-1 and TRBJ2-1, is KAGVTQTPRYLIKTRGQQVTLSCSPISGHRSVSWYQQTPGQGLQFLFEYFSETQRNKGNFPGRFSGRQFSNSRSEMNVSTLELGDSALYLCASSRGQGSYNEQFFGPGTRLTVL.

The rearrangement joins TRBV5-1 to TRBJ1-3; D is unclear. Germline CDR1 and CDR2: SGHRS and YFSETQ. V lost 0 bases and J lost 0, with 10 bases in between. CDR3 length equals 16 residues. In DNA, the CDR3 is TGCGCCAGCAGCTTGGATGGGCAAACCTCTGGAAACACCATATATTTT. Amino acid sequence: CASSLDGQTSGNTIYF.

This clone was seen only once. The rearrangement uses TRBV5-1 and TRBJ1-1, with 9 bases that match TRBD1. The V segment lost 1 base and the J segment 1 base; nucleotides outside the gene matches: 2. In germline, CDR1 is SGHRS, CDR2 YFSETQ. The CDR3 runs 15 residues. The CDR3 here is CASSLRDRENTEAFF. The CDR3 DNA reads TGCGCCAGCAGCTTGCGGGACAGGGAGAACACTGAAGCTTTCTTT.

The chain recombines TRBV6-8 with TRBJ1-5; D is perhaps TRBD1 (5 bases). Looked up from germline, CDR1 is MNHGY and CDR2 is SAAAGT. Trimming stripped 4 bases from V and 4 bases from J, with 17 bases between. CDR3 length equals 16 residues. CDR3 residues: CASSFIREILNQPQHF. The DNA of the CDR3 is TGTGCCAGCAGTTTTATCAGGGAAATTCTTAATCAGCCCCAGCATTTT.

V is TRBV10-3 and J is TRBJ1-1; no firm D call. CDR1 is ENHRY, CDR2 SYGVKD, per germline. The CDR3 extends over 13 amino acids. V dropped 11 bases and J dropped 2 bases, with 15 bases sitting between them. DNA of the CDR3: TGTGCCGCCACAGCCAAACCCAACACTGAAGCTTTCTTT. Protein product: CAATAKPNTEAFF.

The count of this clone is one. As DNA, the CDR3 is TGTGCCAGCAGTTACGGACAGGGAGGAGGGATAGAGCAGTACTTC. Its protein is CASSYGQGGGIEQYF. The genes are TRBV6-5 and TRBJ2-7; TRBD1 aligns across 8 bases. Per the germline V gene, CDR1 is MNHEY and CDR2 is SVGAGI. The V and J ends lost 2 bases and 7 bases, in that order; junction bases with no gene match: 10. The CDR3 extends over 15 amino acids.

The chain combines TRBV7-3 with TRBJ2-5; 10 positions agree with TRBD1. CDR3 length: 15 amino acids. The ends lost 4 bases at V and 1 base at J; junction bases unmatched: 3. Germline values: CDR1 SGHTA, CDR2 FQGTGA. The CDR3 region has the DNA TGTGCCAGCAGCTCAGGACAGGGGGGCCAAGAGACCCAGTACTTC. Amino acids: CASSSGQGGQETQYF.

The chain has TRBV6-6 and TRBJ1-5, with D possibly TRBD1 on 5 matching bases. The CDR3 runs 14 residues. V was trimmed by 3 bases and J by 6 bases, leaving 12 bases between them. Per the germline V gene, CDR1 is MNHNY and CDR2 is SVGAGI (reference sequence). The CDR3 protein is CASSYKGNPQPQHF. CDR3 nucleotides: TGTGCCAGCAGTTATAAGGGGAATCCTCAGCCCCAGCATTTT.

The rearrangement joins TRBV6-5 to TRBJ2-1, with a tentative D call TRBD2 (6 bases). The CDR3 contains 14 residues. Trimming stripped 6 bases from V and 0 bases from J, with 9 bases between. Germline values: CDR1 MNHEY, CDR2 SVGAGI. In nucleotides, the CDR3 is TGTGCCAGCAGGGAGGGGTTCTCCTACAATGAGCAGTTCTTC. This encodes CASREGFSYNEQFF.

This clone was seen just once. The chain has TRBV19 and TRBJ2-7, with TRBD1 matching 8 bases. Germline V CDR1 and CDR2: LNHDA, SQIVND (reference sequence). Trimming at V came to 7 bases and at J to 3 bases, leaving 5 bases not matched to a gene. The CDR3 length is 13 residues. In DNA form, the CDR3 reads TGTGCCAGTAAAACAGGGGGAGGCTACGAGCAGTACTTC. Translating it yields CASKTGGGYEQYF.

In nucleotides, the CDR3 is TGTGCCACCCAGTATCCTAGCACAGATACGCAGTATTTT. Amino acids: CATQYPSTDTQYF. The rearrangement links TRBV24-1 to TRBJ2-3, with no clear D. This CDR3 region has 13 residues. V was trimmed by 9 bases and J by 0 bases, leaving 9 bases between them. CDR1 is KGHDR, CDR2 SFDVKD, per germline.

This clone was recorded once. This chain uses TRBV30 with TRBJ1-1, with 7 nucleotides matching TRBD1. The CDR3 runs 13 residues. V shed 7 bases, J shed 1 base, and the junction held 6 bases outside the gene matches. Germline V CDR1 and CDR2: GTSNPN, SVGIG (reference sequence). The CDR3 nucleotides are TGTGCCTCGATAGACAGGGAGAACACTGAAGCTTTCTTT. This encodes CASIDRENTEAFF.

The chain's CDR3 is CASSLSGGATYEQYF. CDR3 DNA: TGCGCCAGCAGCTTGTCCGGGGGGGCTACCTACGAGCAGTACTTC. V and J are TRBV5-1 and TRBJ2-7, with 8 bases lining up with TRBD2. The CDR3 sequence is 15 residues long. V lost 1 base, J lost 2 bases, and 5 bases stayed unmatched. CDR1 and CDR2 from the germline V gene are SGHRS and YFSETQ.

The genes are TRBV19 and TRBJ2-3; D remains ambiguous. Germline V lookup: CDR1 LNHDA, CDR2 SQIVND (reference sequence). Trimming pared 7 bases from V and 1 base from J, leaving 18 bases between. This CDR3 is built from 16 residues. CDR3 sequence (DNA): TGTGCCAGTACTCCCCACCGAGTAAGTGGCACAGATACGCAGTATTTT. Translation: CASTPHRVSGTDTQYF.

V gene TRBV7-9 combines with J gene TRBJ2-1; possible D gene TRBD1, 5 bases. This CDR3 is built from 13 residues. Germline V gene data show CDR1 as SEHNR and CDR2 as FQNEAQ (reference sequence). Trimming removed 3 bases at V and 10 bases at J, with 13 bases between. CDR3 bases: TGTGCCAGCAGCTTGGGGCAGGCAACAGAGCAGTTCTTC. Amino acid sequence: CASSLGQATEQFF. Looking up the rest from reference TRBV7-9 and TRBJ2-1 gives the full variable domain: DTGVSQNPRHKITKRGQNVTFRCDPISEHNRLYWYRQTLGQGPEFLTYFQNEAQLEKSRLLSDRFSAERPKGSFSTLEIQRTEQGDSAMYLCASSLGQATEQFFGPGTRLTVL.

The rearrangement joins TRBV5-1 to TRBJ1-3, with D possibly TRBD1 on 6 matching bases. The germline V and J ends were trimmed by 4 bases and 0 bases, with 20 bases remaining between them. The CDR3 extends over 18 amino acids. Germline CDR1 and CDR2: SGHRS and YFSETQ. The CDR3 region has the DNA TGCGCCAGCAGCAGAATCCCCACAGGGACGGTCTCTGGAAACACCATATATTTT. Encoded protein: CASSRIPTGTVSGNTIYF.

Concerning this clone itself: An end of the junction does not agree with germline; a read error may underlie this. The chain carries TRBV11-2 and TRBJ2-3, with a possible D match to TRBD2 (5 bases). This CDR3 contains 16 residues. Germline CDR1 is SGHAT and CDR2 is FQNNGV. CDR3 amino acids: CASNLLVGAGTDTQYF. CDR3 bases: TGTGCCAGCAACTTACTAGTGGGAGCAGGCACAGATACGCAGTATTTT.

This chain uses TRBV28 with TRBJ2-1; 11 bases are a match to TRBD2. The CDR3 has 15 residues. Germline V CDR1 and CDR2: MDHEN, SYDVKM. Trimming at V came to 6 bases and at J to 5 bases, leaving 6 bases not matched to a gene. Here the CDR3 reads CASRTSGEGHNEQFF. CDR3 DNA sequence: TGTGCCAGCAGGACTAGCGGGGAGGGCCACAATGAGCAGTTCTTC.

The chain links TRBV5-1 to TRBJ2-1, with a possible D match to TRBD1 (6 bases). Germline CDR1 SGHRS, CDR2 YFSETQ. Trimming took off 0 bases at V and 10 bases at J, with 17 bases between the two ends. This CDR3 comprises 15 residues. The CDR3 reads CASSLVAGVEAEQFF. In nucleotides, the CDR3 is TGCGCCAGCAGCTTGGTTGCAGGGGTTGAAGCAGAGCAGTTCTTC.

This clone appeared a few times. The J gene is TRBJ1-2, the V gene TRBV7-8; tentatively, D is TRBD1 (6 bases). The germline V gene has CDR1 SGHVS and CDR2 FQNEAQ. Trimming removed 1 base at V and 0 bases at J, with 12 bases between. The CDR3 covers 16 residues. CDR3 residues: CASSLVGGQTNYGYTF. The CDR3 region has the DNA TGTGCCAGCAGCTTAGTAGGCGGACAGACTAACTATGGCTACACCTTC.

This clone appeared a single time. This sequence joins TRBV19 and TRBJ2-2, with a weak D call TRBD1 (6 bases). V was cut by 7 bases and J by 0 bases, with 12 bases left in between. Germline V gene lookup returns CDR1 LNHDA and CDR2 SQIVND (reference sequence). The CDR3 is 15 residues long. The CDR3 DNA is TGTGCCAGTACTCTGGACAGCTCGAACACCGGGGAGCTGTTTTTT. The encoded protein is CASTLDSSNTGELFF.

The genes are TRBV13 and TRBJ1-2; perhaps TRBD1 as D (6 bases). This CDR3 is 15 amino acids long. Germline CDR1 PRHDT, CDR2 FYEKMQ (reference sequence). Trimming left V 1 base short and J 6 bases short, with 15 bases between. The CDR3 sequence is CASSLELGTNDGYTF. CDR3 nucleotide sequence: TGTGCCAGCAGCTTAGAGTTGGGGACAAACGATGGCTACACCTTC.

This sequence joins TRBV2 and TRBJ2-4, with 10 nucleotides matching TRBD1. The germline CDR1 and CDR2 sequences are SNHLY and FYNNEI. The CDR3 is 15 amino acids. Trimming at V came to 6 bases and at J to 3 bases, leaving 5 bases not matched to a gene. The DNA of the CDR3 is TGTGCCAGCAGGAAGGGGACAGGGGACAAAAACATTCAGTACTTC. Protein sequence: CASRKGTGDKNIQYF.

The chain carries TRBV7-9 and TRBJ2-1; D perhaps matches TRBD2 (6 bases). Germline lookup yields CDR1 SEHNR and CDR2 FQNEAQ (reference sequence). The ends were cut back, 4 bases at V and 5 bases at J, with 12 bases in the middle. The CDR3 length is 14 residues. CDR3 sequence: CASSSGWGDNEQFF. CDR3 coding DNA: TGTGCCAGCAGCTCCGGTTGGGGGGACAATGAGCAGTTCTTC.

This chain connects TRBV5-1 to TRBJ1-2; D not certain. The CDR3 has 14 residues. V was pared by 4 bases and J by 2 bases, with 12 bases between. Germline V CDR1 and CDR2: SGHRS, YFSETQ. CDR3: CASSPASGNYGYTF. The DNA for the CDR3 is TGCGCCAGCAGCCCCGCGAGCGGGAACTATGGCTACACCTTC.

This rearrangement joins TRBV2 to TRBJ2-1; 7 positions agree with TRBD1. The CDR3 has 13 residues. Germline-derived CDR1 and CDR2 are SNHLY and FYNNEI. The trim removed 7 bases at V and 5 bases at J, leaving 5 bases unmatched. CDR3 protein: CASTFDRDNEQFF. CDR3 DNA: TGTGCCAGCACTTTCGACAGGGACAATGAGCAGTTCTTC.

CDR3 DNA: TGTGCCAGCAGCCTGGGACTAGCGGGAGACGACGAGCAGTACTTC. It codes for CASSLGLAGDDEQYF. The chain has TRBV9 and TRBJ2-7; 14 positions agree with TRBD2. The germline V gene encodes CDR1 SGDLS and CDR2 YYNGEE. V was clipped by 4 bases and J by 5 bases; unmatched bases: 5. This CDR3 contains 15 residues.

The J gene is TRBJ1-1, the V gene TRBV6-5; 9 bases are a match to TRBD1. Trimming cost V 8 bases and J 2 bases; bases outside gene matches: 6. Per germline, CDR1 MNHEY and CDR2 SVGAGI. CDR3 size: 14 residues. CDR3 sequence: CASSGTGLNTEAFF. CDR3 nucleotide sequence: TGTGCCAGCTCGGGGACAGGGTTAAACACTGAAGCTTTCTTT.

The chain has TRBV18 and TRBJ1-1; 10 bases align to TRBD1. CDR3 length equals 16 residues. CDR1 and CDR2 from the germline V gene are KGHSH and LQKENI. The ends lost 3 bases at V and 3 bases at J; junction bases unmatched: 7. The CDR3 here is CASSPRRGTGDTEAFF. The CDR3 DNA reads TGTGCCAGCTCACCTCGTAGGGGGACAGGGGACACTGAAGCTTTCTTT. Filled out from reference TRBV18 and TRBJ1-1, the complete variable domain reads NAGVMQNPRHLVRRRGQEARLRCSPMKGHSHVYWYRQLPEEGLKFMVYLQKENIIDESGMPKERFSAEFPKEGPSILRIQQVVRGDSAAYFCASSPRRGTGDTEAFFGQGTRLTVV.